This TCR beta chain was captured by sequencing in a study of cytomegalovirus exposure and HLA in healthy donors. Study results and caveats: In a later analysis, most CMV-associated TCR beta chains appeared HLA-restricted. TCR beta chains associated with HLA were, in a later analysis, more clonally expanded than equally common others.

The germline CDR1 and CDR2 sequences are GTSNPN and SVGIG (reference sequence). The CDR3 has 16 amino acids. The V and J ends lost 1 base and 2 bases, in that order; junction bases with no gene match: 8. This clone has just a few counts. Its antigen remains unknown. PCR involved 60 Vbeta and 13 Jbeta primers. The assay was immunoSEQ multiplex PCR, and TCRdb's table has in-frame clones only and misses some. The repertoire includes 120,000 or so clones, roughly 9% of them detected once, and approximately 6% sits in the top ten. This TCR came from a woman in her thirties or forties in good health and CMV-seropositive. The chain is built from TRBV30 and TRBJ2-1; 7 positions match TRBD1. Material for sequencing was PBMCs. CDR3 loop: CAWSGLIGTAYNEQFF. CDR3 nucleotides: TGTGCCTGGAGTGGTCTTATCGGGACAGCCTACAATGAGCAGTTCTTC.